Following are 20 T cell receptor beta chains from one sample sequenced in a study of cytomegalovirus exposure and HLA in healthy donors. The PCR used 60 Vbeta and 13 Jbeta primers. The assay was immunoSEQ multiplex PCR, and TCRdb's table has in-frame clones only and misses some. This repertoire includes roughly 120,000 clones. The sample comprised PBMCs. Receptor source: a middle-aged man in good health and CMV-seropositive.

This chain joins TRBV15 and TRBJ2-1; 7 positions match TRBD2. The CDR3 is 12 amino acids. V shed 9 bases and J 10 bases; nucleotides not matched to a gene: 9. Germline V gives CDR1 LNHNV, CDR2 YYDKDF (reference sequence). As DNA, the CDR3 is TGTGCCACGGGAGGGCGGCCAAGCGAGCAGTTCTTC. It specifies CATGGRPSEQFF. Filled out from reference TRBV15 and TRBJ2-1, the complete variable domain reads DAMVIQNPRYQVTQFGKPVTLSCSQTLNHNVMYWYQQKSSQAPKLLFHYYDKDFNNEADTPDNFQSRRPNTSFCFLDIRSPGLGDTAMYLCATGGRPSEQFFGPGTRLTVL.

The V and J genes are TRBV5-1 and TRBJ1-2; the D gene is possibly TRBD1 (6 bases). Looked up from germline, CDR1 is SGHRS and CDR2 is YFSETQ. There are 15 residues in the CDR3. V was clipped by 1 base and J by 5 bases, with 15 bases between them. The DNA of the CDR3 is TGCGCCAGCAGCTTGACAGGACAGAACTATTATGGCTACACCTTC. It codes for CASSLTGQNYYGYTF.

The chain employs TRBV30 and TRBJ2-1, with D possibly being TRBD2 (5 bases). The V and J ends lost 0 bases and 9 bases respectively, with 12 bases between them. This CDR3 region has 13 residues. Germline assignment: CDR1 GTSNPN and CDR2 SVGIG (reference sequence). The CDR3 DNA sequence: TGTGCCTGGAGTGTACGAAGGGAGATTGAGCAGTTCTTC. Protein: CAWSVRREIEQFF.

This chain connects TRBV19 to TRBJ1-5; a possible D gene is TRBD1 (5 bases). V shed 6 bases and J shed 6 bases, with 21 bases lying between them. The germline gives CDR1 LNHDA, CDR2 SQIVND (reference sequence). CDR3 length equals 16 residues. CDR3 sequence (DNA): TGTGCCAGTAGGGGGATTTCCGGGACTCCGAGTCAGCCCCAGCATTTT. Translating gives CASRGISGTPSQPQHF.

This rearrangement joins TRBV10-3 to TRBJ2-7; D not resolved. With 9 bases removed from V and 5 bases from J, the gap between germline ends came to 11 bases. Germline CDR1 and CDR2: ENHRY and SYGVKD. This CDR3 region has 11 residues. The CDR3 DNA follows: TGTGCCATAGCCAGAGGAGACGAGCAGTACTTC. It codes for CAIARGDEQYF.

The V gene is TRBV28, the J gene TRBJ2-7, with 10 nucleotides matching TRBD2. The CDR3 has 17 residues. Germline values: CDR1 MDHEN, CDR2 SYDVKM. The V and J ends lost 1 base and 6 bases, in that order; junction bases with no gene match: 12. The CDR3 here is CASSLFASSGGGGEQYF. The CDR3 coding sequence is TGTGCCAGCAGTTTATTTGCGTCTAGCGGGGGCGGGGGCGAGCAGTACTTC.

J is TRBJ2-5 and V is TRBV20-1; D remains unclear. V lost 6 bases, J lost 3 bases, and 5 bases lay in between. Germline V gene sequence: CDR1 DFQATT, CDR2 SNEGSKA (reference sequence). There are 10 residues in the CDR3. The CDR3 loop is CSATEETQYF. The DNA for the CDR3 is TGCAGTGCCACGGAAGAGACCCAGTACTTC.

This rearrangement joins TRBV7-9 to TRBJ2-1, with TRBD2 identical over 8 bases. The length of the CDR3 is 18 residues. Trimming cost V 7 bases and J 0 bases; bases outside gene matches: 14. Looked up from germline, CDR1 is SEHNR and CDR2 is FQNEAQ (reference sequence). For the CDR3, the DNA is TGTGCCAGCACGACAAACCCAGCGGGAGAAGACTCCTACAATGAGCAGTTCTTC. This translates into CASTTNPAGEDSYNEQFF.

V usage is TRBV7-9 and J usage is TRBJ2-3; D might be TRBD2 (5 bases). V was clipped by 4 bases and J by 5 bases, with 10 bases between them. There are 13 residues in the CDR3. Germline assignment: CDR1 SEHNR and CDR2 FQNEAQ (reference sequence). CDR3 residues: CASSSEGGDTQYF. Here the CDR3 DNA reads TGTGCCAGCAGCTCCGAAGGAGGAGATACGCAGTATTTT.

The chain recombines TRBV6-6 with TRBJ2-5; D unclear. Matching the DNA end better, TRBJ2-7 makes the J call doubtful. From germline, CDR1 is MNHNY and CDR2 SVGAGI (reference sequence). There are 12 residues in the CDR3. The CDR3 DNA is TGTGCCAGCACAGGTCTATCCTACGAGCAGTACTTC. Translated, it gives CASTGLSYEQYF.

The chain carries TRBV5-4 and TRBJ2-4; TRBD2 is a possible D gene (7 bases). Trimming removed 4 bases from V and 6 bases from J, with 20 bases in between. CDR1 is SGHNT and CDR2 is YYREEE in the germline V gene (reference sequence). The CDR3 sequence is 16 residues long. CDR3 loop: CASSQFSGGRGNIQYF. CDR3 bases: TGTGCCAGCAGCCAATTCTCCGGGGGGCGGGGAAACATTCAGTACTTC.

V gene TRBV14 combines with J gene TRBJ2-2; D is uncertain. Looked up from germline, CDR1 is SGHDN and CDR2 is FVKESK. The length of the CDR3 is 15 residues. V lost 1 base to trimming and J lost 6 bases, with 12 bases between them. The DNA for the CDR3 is TGTGCCAGCAGCCAAGGGCAGAGGCGTTCCGGGGAGCTGTTTTTT. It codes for CASSQGQRRSGELFF.

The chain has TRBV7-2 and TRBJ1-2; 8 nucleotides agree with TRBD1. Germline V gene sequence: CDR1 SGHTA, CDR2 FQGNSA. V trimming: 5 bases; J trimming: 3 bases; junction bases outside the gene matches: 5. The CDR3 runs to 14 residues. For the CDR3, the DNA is TGTGCCAGCAGCAATCCGGGACAGGACTATGGCTACACCTTC. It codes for CASSNPGQDYGYTF. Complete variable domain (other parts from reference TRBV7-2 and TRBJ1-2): GAGVSQSPSNKVTEKGKDVELRCDPISGHTALYWYRQSLGQGLEFLIYFQGNSAPDKSGLPSDRFSAERTGGSVSTLTIQRTQQEDSAVYLCASSNPGQDYGYTFGSGTRLTVV.

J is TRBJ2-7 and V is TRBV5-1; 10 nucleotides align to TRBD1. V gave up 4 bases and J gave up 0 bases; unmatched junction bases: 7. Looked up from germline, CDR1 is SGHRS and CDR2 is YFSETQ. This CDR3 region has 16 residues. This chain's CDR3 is CASSPGGTGVSYEQYF. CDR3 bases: TGCGCCAGCAGCCCCGGAGGGACAGGGGTCTCCTACGAGCAGTACTTC.

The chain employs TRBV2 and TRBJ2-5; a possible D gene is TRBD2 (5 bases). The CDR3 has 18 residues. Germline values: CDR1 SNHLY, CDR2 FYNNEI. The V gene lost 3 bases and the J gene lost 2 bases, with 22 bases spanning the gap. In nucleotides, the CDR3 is TGTGCCAGCAGTGAGTTATTTGCTATCACTAGTGGGCAAGAGACCCAGTACTTC. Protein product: CASSELFAITSGQETQYF.

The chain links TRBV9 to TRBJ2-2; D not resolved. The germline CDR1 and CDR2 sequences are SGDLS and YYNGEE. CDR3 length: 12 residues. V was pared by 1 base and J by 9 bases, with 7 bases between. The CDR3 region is CASSVNPRELFF. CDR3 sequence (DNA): TGTGCCAGCAGCGTAAATCCCAGGGAGCTGTTTTTT.

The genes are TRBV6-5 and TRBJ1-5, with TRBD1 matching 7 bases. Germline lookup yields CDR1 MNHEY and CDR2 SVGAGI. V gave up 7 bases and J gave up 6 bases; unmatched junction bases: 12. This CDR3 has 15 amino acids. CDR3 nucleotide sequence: TGTGCCAGCACCCAGGCGCAGGGGGAAGGTCAGCCCCAGCATTTT. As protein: CASTQAQGEGQPQHF.

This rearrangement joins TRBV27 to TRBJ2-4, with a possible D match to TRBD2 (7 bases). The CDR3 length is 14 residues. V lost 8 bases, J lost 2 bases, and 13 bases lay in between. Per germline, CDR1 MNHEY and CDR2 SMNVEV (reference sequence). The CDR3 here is CASGLGGPKNIQYF. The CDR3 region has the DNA TGTGCCAGCGGCCTGGGGGGGCCCAAAAACATTCAGTACTTC.

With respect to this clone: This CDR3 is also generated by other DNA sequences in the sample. CDR3 nucleotide sequence: TGTGCCAGCAGCCAGAGACAGGCAACTAATGAAAAACTGTTTTTT. Translation gives CASSQRQATNEKLFF. V is TRBV4-2 and J is TRBJ1-4; a possible D gene is TRBD1 (6 bases). The CDR3 runs 15 residues. Trimming stripped 3 bases from V and 0 bases from J, with 8 bases between. CDR1 and CDR2 from the germline V gene are LGHNA and YNFKEQ.

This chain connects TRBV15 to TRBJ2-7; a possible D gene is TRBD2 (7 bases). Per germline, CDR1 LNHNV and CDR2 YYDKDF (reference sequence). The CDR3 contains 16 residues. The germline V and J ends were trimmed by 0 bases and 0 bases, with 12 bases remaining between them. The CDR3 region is CATSREGGGGSYEQYF. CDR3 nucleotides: TGTGCCACCAGCAGAGAAGGCGGGGGCGGCTCCTACGAGCAGTACTTC. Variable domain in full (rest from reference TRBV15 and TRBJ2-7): DAMVIQNPRYQVTQFGKPVTLSCSQTLNHNVMYWYQQKSSQAPKLLFHYYDKDFNNEADTPDNFQSRRPNTSFCFLDIRSPGLGDTAMYLCATSREGGGGSYEQYFGPGTRLTVT.